This record concerns one T cell receptor (beta chain) sequence. Antigen unknown. TCRdb re-analysed the RT-PCR reads in MiXCR, keeping a single row per CDR3 protein. The profile shows 650,000 to 700,000 distinct CDR3 sequences, less than 20% of them singletons. The source of the sample is a study of response to subunit inactivated influenza vaccine. General study points: There was a suggestion from the authors that each seasonal influenza vaccination recruits few new T cells.

In germline, CDR1 is SGHTS, CDR2 YDEGEE. V was trimmed by 3 bases and J by 0 bases, leaving 11 bases between them. The CDR3 consists of 15 residues. The chain carries TRBV5-8 and TRBJ2-3, with D maybe TRBD1 (6 bases). This material consisted of PBMCs from blood, taken roughly 12 days after vaccination. This sequence was found in a man aged 50-59 years who received an inactivated influenza vaccine. In nucleotides, the CDR3 is TGTGCCAGCAGCTCGAACAGGGCTAGCACAGATACGCAGTATTTT. It translates to CASSSNRASTDTQYF.